This record covers a single TCR beta chain. Its antigen is unidentified. These data belong to a study of T cells expressing NK-cell markers. Overall study context: Among the eight sequenced donors, seven tested HCMV-seropositive and one tested seronegative.

For TCR beta, cDNA was produced by 5'RACE template switching with UMIs. TCRdb reprocessed the 5' RACE reads, keeping one entry per CDR3 protein, no DNA. The sample has 350,000 to 400,000 distinct CDR3 sequences. The length of the CDR3 is 14 residues. Germline CDR1 SGHRS, CDR2 YFSETQ. The study's findings and limits: Of the CD8+ T cell pool in several donors, about 1.0-7.0% was accounted for by dominant NKG2C+ clonotypes.

The specimen was blood T cells: a sorted CD56 or NKG2C T cell subset, CD4+ or CD8+ T cells, or bulk PBMC T cells (not recorded which). The chain combines TRBV5-1 with TRBJ1-1. This TCR was sampled from a woman aged 50 to 65 in good health. The CDR3 reads CASSFSSGGTEAFF.